The 11 T cell receptor beta chains presented below share a single source sample, sequenced in a study of blood T cell repertoires in COVID-19 (dated by TCRdb to about 2020). The library was obtained by the immunoSEQ multiplex PCR assay. TCRdb took this table from immuneACCESS and kept in-frame rearrangements with V and J called. Such tables lack part of the clones; where checked against another copy, unresolved V genes explain under half of the gap, and the rest is unexplained. The sample contains approximately 280,000 clones, around 89% of them found a single time. The biggest ten clones account for approximately 4.3% of the sample. The sequenced sample consisted of peripheral blood. The receptors here all came from a man between 40 and 49 years old with acute or convalescent COVID-19.

This sequence joins TRBV5-1 and TRBJ1-1; tentatively, D is TRBD1 (5 bases). This CDR3 spans 17 amino acids. V gave up 4 bases and J gave up 7 bases, with 26 bases separating them. Germline loops: CDR1 SGHRS, CDR2 YFSETQ. The CDR3 region is CASSPDGGVMGNGEAFF. The CDR3 DNA reads TGCGCCAGCAGCCCGGATGGGGGGGTAATGGGTAATGGTGAAGCTTTCTTT.

The chain uses TRBV19 and TRBJ2-7, with D possibly matching TRBD2 (6 bases). Germline CDR1 is LNHDA and CDR2 is SQIVND (reference sequence). V lost 0 bases and J 2 bases, leaving 11 bases between the germline ends. The CDR3 length is 15 residues. The CDR3 DNA reads TGTGCCAGTAGTATAGATAATTCGGGGGCCTACGAGCAGTACTTC. Its translation: CASSIDNSGAYEQYF.

V gene TRBV7-2 combines with J gene TRBJ2-1, with 7 bases aligning to TRBD1. The CDR3 length is 15 residues. Losses at the gene ends were 4 bases for V and 3 bases for J; bases not matched to a gene: 6. Germline CDR1 SGHTA, CDR2 FQGNSA. The CDR3 spells CASSSHRGNYNEQFF. DNA for the CDR3: TGTGCCAGCAGCTCACACAGGGGAAACTACAATGAGCAGTTCTTC.

The V gene is TRBV19, the J gene TRBJ1-4; TRBD1 is a possible D gene (5 bases). Trimming took 5 bases from V and 0 from J, leaving 10 bases between them. This CDR3 has 15 amino acids. The germline gives CDR1 LNHDA, CDR2 SQIVND (reference sequence). CDR3 in amino acids: CASSLQEATNEKLFF. DNA for the CDR3: TGTGCCAGTAGTTTACAGGAAGCAACTAATGAAAAACTGTTTTTT.

The chain links TRBV5-5 to TRBJ1-4; 7 bases match TRBD1. This CDR3 comprises 16 residues. CDR1 is SGHKS, CDR2 YYEKEE, per germline (reference sequence). J lost 1 base, V lost 0 bases, and 3 bases had no gene match. CDR3 amino acids: CASSLEPGGTNEKLFF. For the CDR3, the DNA is TGTGCCAGCAGCTTGGAACCAGGGGGAACTAATGAAAAACTGTTTTTT. Filled out from reference TRBV5-5 and TRBJ1-4, the complete variable domain reads DAGVTQSPTHLIKTRGQQVTLRCSPISGHKSVSWYQQVLGQGPQFIFQYYEKEERGRGNFPDRFSARQFPNYSSELNVNALLLGDSALYLCASSLEPGGTNEKLFFGSGTQLSVL.

V usage is TRBV4-2 and J usage is TRBJ1-5; weak D call: TRBD1 (5 bases). The CDR3 runs to 15 residues. V dropped 1 base and J dropped 3 bases, with 10 bases sitting between them. The germline gives CDR1 LGHNA, CDR2 YNFKEQ. CDR3 coding DNA: TGTGCCAGCAGCCAAGGGTTGGGGCCCAATCAGCCCCAGCATTTT. It yields the protein CASSQGLGPNQPQHF.

This clone was recorded once. This rearrangement joins TRBV11-2 to TRBJ1-4; weak D call: TRBD1 (5 bases). Germline CDR1 reads SGHAT; CDR2 reads FQNNGV. This CDR3 region has 14 residues. The V end was cut by 3 bases, the J end by 8 bases, with 13 bases between. The CDR3 DNA reads TGTGCCAGCAGCTTCGGGGGGGTTGGGGAAAAACTGTTTTTT. This encodes CASSFGGVGEKLFF.

About this clone: The same CDR3 arises from other DNA sequences in this sample as well. This sequence joins TRBV9 and TRBJ1-2; TRBD1 might be the D (5 bases). The V and J ends lost 2 bases and 4 bases respectively, with 9 bases between them. Per germline, CDR1 SGDLS and CDR2 YYNGEE. CDR3 size: 13 residues. The CDR3 coding sequence is TGTGCCAGCAGCGTGAATAGGGGCTATGGCTACACCTTC. It codes for CASSVNRGYGYTF.

V and J are TRBV9 and TRBJ2-3; 10 bases map to TRBD2. V lost 0 bases and J lost 4; bases outside the gene matches: 5. CDR3 length: 16 residues. CDR1 is SGDLS and CDR2 is YYNGEE in the germline V gene. This chain's CDR3 is CASSVAASGGADTQYF. The CDR3 DNA follows: TGTGCCAGCAGCGTAGCGGCTAGCGGGGGCGCAGATACGCAGTATTTT.

The chain recombines TRBV7-9 with TRBJ2-7; TRBD1 matches at 8 bases. The V segment lost 2 bases and the J segment 8 bases; nucleotides outside the gene matches: 8. Germline loops: CDR1 SEHNR, CDR2 FQNEAQ (reference sequence). This CDR3 has 14 amino acids. CDR3 loop: CASSLSLDRVQQYF. The DNA of the CDR3 is TGTGCCAGCAGCTTATCCCTGGACAGGGTACAGCAGTACTTC.

V is TRBV5-8 and J is TRBJ2-2; weak D call: TRBD1 (6 bases). The V end lost 5 bases, the J end lost 7 bases, and 15 bases lay between the germline ends. This CDR3 is built from 14 residues. Germline V gene data show CDR1 as SGHTS and CDR2 as YDEGEE. As DNA, the CDR3 is TGTGCCAGCAGTTCCGGGACAAGGGTCGGGGAGCTGTTTTTT. Its protein product is CASSSGTRVGELFF. Supplemented by reference TRBV5-8 and TRBJ2-2, the full variable domain reads EAGVTQSPTHLIKTRGQQATLRCSPISGHTSVYWYQQALGLGLQFLLWYDEGEERNRGNFPPRFSGRQFPNYSSELNVNALELEDSALYLCASSSGTRVGELFFGEGSRLTVL.